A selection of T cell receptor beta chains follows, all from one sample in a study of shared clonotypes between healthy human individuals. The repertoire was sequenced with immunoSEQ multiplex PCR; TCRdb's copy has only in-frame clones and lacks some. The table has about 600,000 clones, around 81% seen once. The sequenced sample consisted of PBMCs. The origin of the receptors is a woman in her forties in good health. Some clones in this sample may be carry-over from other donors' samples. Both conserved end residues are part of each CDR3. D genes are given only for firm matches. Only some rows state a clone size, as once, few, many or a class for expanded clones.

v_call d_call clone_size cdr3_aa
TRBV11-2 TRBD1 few CASSSYRGWMNTEAFF
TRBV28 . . CASSLESAVRNRAFF
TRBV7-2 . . CASSIMGSSYNEQFF
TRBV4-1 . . CASSQATGTGIEKLFF
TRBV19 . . CASSIDGATYSNQPQHF
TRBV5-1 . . CASSLAAADTQYF
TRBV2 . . CASSELLGTKMYF
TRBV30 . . CAWSVGGHQDTEAFF
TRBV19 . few CASSMRDGESYEQYF
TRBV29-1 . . CSVEDFFGGRGTQYF
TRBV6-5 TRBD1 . CASSYRDRGIQETQYF
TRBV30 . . CAWSGQSSGANVLTF
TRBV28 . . CASSSRRVDQPQHF
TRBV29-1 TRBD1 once CSVEAPGTGGSYEQYF
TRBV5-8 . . CASSFWGLANEQFF
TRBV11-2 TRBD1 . CASNPQGPNGEQYF
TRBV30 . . CAWSARDTQYF
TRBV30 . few CAWSVKGDRHYGYTF
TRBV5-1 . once CASSLWSSSGEKLFF
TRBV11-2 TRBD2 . CASSPSGTSGTADTQYF
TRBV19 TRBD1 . CASSTRTGGTGELFF
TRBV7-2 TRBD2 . CASSLAGGRADTQYF
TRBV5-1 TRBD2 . CASSFSSGRPGETQYF
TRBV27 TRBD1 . CASSSSQGALEQYF
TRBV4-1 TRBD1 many CASSLRTGDNYGYTF
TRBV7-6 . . CASSLTRVGKDEQFF
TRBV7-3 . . CASSLSPRGDTEAFF
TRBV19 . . CASSTPGSETQYF
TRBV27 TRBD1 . CASKTGGTEAFF
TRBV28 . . CASHARYQPQHF